A single sample is the source of the 5 T cell receptor beta chains below, sequenced in a study of T cell responses to AZD1222 COVID-19 vaccine. The data were produced by immunoSEQ multiplex PCR, yet TCRdb's version contains in-frame clones alone and is incomplete. In the table there are about 95,000 clones, roughly 89% of which are singletons. Specimen: peripheral blood, collected on day 0 of AZD1222 vaccination. The receptor set was obtained from an adult in good health.

This clone was picked up a small number of times. The rearrangement links TRBV29-1 to TRBJ1-2; perhaps TRBD1 as D (5 bases). The V gene's germline CDR1 is SQVTM and CDR2 ANQGSEA. The CDR3 length is 15 residues. Trimming cost V 3 bases and J 0 bases, with 14 bases left between them. The CDR3 protein is CSVDMGRGTNYGYTF. For the CDR3, the DNA is TGCAGCGTTGATATGGGGCGGGGGACTAACTATGGCTACACCTTC.

V and J are TRBV13 and TRBJ1-2; 9 bases fit TRBD1. The CDR3 spans 14 residues. Losses at the gene ends were 6 bases for V and 0 bases for J; bases not matched to a gene: 2. The germline V gene has CDR1 PRHDT and CDR2 FYEKMQ (reference sequence). The CDR3 DNA reads TGTGCCAGCAGGGGGACAGGGACTAACTATGGCTACACCTTC. Translating it yields CASRGTGTNYGYTF.

In nucleotides, the CDR3 is TGTGCCAGCAGCGTGGGGGACATTTCGGGAGAAGCTTTCTTT. This sequence encodes CASSVGDISGEAFF. V gene TRBV9 combines with J gene TRBJ1-1, with D possibly TRBD1 on 6 matching bases. The V gene lost 2 bases and the J gene lost 8 bases, with 16 bases spanning the gap. Germline V gene data show CDR1 as SGDLS and CDR2 as YYNGEE. The CDR3 loop spans 14 amino acids. Filled out from reference TRBV9 and TRBJ1-1, the complete variable domain reads DSGVTQTPKHLITATGQRVTLRCSPRSGDLSVYWYQQSLDQGLQFLIQYYNGEERAKGNILERFSAQQFPDLHSELNLSSLELGDSALYFCASSVGDISGEAFFGQGTRLTVV.

J is TRBJ1-5 and V is TRBV21-1; the table's D call of TRBD1 was not tested on the DNA. TRBV21-1 is a pseudogene segment. The CDR3 contains 14 residues. The CDR3 coding sequence is TGTGCCAGCAGCCCCCGACAGAACTATCAGCCCCAGCATTTT. It encodes CASSPRQNYQPQHF.

The chain couples TRBV5-1 to TRBJ1-2; TRBD1 is a possible D gene (5 bases). Germline V CDR1 and CDR2: SGHRS, YFSETQ. This CDR3 has 15 residues. V gave up 4 bases and J gave up 8 bases, with 21 bases separating them. Here the CDR3 DNA reads TGCGCCAGCAGCCACGAAGGCGGGGCATATGGCGGCTACACCTTC. Translating gives CASSHEGGAYGGYTF. Together with reference TRBV5-1 and TRBJ1-2, the CDR3 gives the full variable domain: KAGVTQTPRYLIKTRGQQVTLSCSPISGHRSVSWYQQTPGQGLQFLFEYFSETQRNKGNFPGRFSGRQFSNSRSEMNVSTLELGDSALYLCASSHEGGAYGGYTFGSGTRLTVV.